This T cell receptor beta chain emerged from a study of T cell changes during pregnancy in multiple sclerosis. Sequenced by immunoSEQ multiplex PCR; TCRdb stores in-frame clones only, minus some. The sample has tens of thousands of clones, roughly 93% seen once. Source: peripheral blood, taken after pregnancy. The clonotype was recovered from a female donor with multiple sclerosis, enrolled in a pregnancy study.

DNA of the CDR3: TGTGCCAGCAGTGAGGAGTGGCGGGGCTCCTACGAGCAGTACTTC. This sequence encodes CASSEEWRGSYEQYF. This chain connects TRBV28 to TRBJ2-7; weak D call: TRBD2 (6 bases). Trimming took 5 bases from V and 0 from J, leaving 14 bases between them. This CDR3 is built from 15 residues. Germline V gene lookup returns CDR1 MDHEN and CDR2 SYDVKM. The full variable domain, its missing parts supplied by reference TRBV28 and TRBJ2-7, is DVKVTQSSRYLVKRTGEKVFLECVQDMDHENMFWYRQDPGLGLRLIYFSYDVKMKEKGDIPEGYSVSREKKERFSLILESASTNQTSMYLCASSEEWRGSYEQYFGPGTRLTVT.